Each of the 16 T cell receptor beta chains below was sequenced from the same sample in a study of shared clonotypes between healthy human individuals. Clones were read by immunoSEQ multiplex PCR, and TCRdb kept only the in-frame ones, dropping some. Here the sample spans about 480,000 clones, 75% to 80% being singletons. The sample consisted of PBMCs. These receptors originate from a woman in her 40s in good health. Some clones in this sample may be carry-over from other donors' samples.

The chain recombines TRBV5-1 with TRBJ2-1; no firm D call. The CDR3 runs to 13 residues. Trimming removed 4 bases from V and 10 bases from J, with 15 bases in between. Germline V gene sequence: CDR1 SGHRS, CDR2 YFSETQ. CDR3 bases: TGCGCCAGCAGCCGACTCCCCGGGCCCGAGCAGTTCTTC. Encoded protein: CASSRLPGPEQFF.

About this clone: The same CDR3 is also encoded by other DNA sequences in this sample. The chain recombines TRBV7-3 with TRBJ2-1; D may correspond to TRBD1 or TRBD2 (5 bases each). Per the germline V gene, CDR1 is SGHTA and CDR2 is FQGTGA. Trimming removed 2 bases from V and 1 base from J, with 6 bases in between. The CDR3 loop spans 14 amino acids. The CDR3 here is CASSLGGSYNEQFF. The CDR3 DNA is TGTGCCAGCAGCTTAGGGGGATCCTACAATGAGCAGTTCTTC.

CDR3 loop: CASSPTDSSTDTQYF. DNA of the CDR3: TGTGCCAGCTCACCGACGGACAGTAGCACAGATACGCAGTATTTT. The V gene is TRBV18, the J gene TRBJ2-3; tentative D call: TRBD1 (6 bases). The CDR3 sequence is 15 residues long. Germline V gene data show CDR1 as KGHSH and CDR2 as LQKENI. The germline V and J ends were trimmed by 3 bases and 0 bases, with 10 bases remaining between them.

This rearrangement joins TRBV4-2 to TRBJ2-1; D unresolved. V lost 4 bases to trimming and J lost 5 bases, with 9 bases between them. Germline CDR1 and CDR2: LGHNA and YNFKEQ. The CDR3 totals 13 residues. The CDR3, as DNA: TGTGCCAGCAGCCCCCTCCTCGACAATGAGCAGTTCTTC. Residues: CASSPLLDNEQFF.

This chain uses TRBV6-1 with TRBJ2-5; D possibly corresponds to TRBD1 (6 bases). The closer fit of TRBJ2-7 to the DNA end suggests the J call may be wrong. CDR3 length equals 14 residues. Per the germline V gene, CDR1 is MNHNS and CDR2 is SASEGT. The CDR3, as DNA: TGTGCCAGCAGTACCACAGGGAACTCCTACGAGCAGTACTTC. This codes for CASSTTGNSYEQYF.

This rearrangement joins TRBV7-9 to TRBJ2-5, with D unresolved. The CDR3 consists of 13 residues. The germline V gene has CDR1 SEHNR and CDR2 FQNEAQ (reference sequence). V shed 5 bases and J shed 3 bases, with 10 bases lying between them. CDR3 sequence (DNA): TGTGCCAGCAGCCATCGGACGGAAGAGACCCAGTACTTC. The encoded protein is CASSHRTEETQYF. Full variable domain (outside the CDR3, taken from reference TRBV7-9 and TRBJ2-5): DTGVSQNPRHKITKRGQNVTFRCDPISEHNRLYWYRQTLGQGPEFLTYFQNEAQLEKSRLLSDRFSAERPKGSFSTLEIQRTEQGDSAMYLCASSHRTEETQYFGPGTRLLVL.

V gene TRBV29-1 combines with J gene TRBJ2-7, with D tentatively TRBD1 (5 bases). The germline V gene encodes CDR1 SQVTM and CDR2 ANQGSEA. With 7 bases removed from V and 0 bases from J, the gap between germline ends came to 16 bases. The CDR3 spans 14 residues. The CDR3 sequence: CSAIGVDSSYEQYF. Written as DNA, the CDR3 is TGCAGCGCCATAGGGGTCGACAGCTCCTACGAGCAGTACTTC.

This chain connects TRBV7-2 to TRBJ1-1; D not certain. CDR3 length: 15 amino acids. The germline V and J ends were trimmed by 5 bases and 2 bases, with 15 bases remaining between them. The germline V gene encodes CDR1 SGHTA and CDR2 FQGNSA. The CDR3 bases are TGTGCCAGCAGCACTAGGACGGGATTAAACACTGAAGCTTTCTTT. Translating gives CASSTRTGLNTEAFF.

This clone was seen a handful of times. The chain is built from TRBV5-1 and TRBJ2-2; 7 bases fit TRBD2. The V segment lost 4 bases and the J segment 0 bases; nucleotides outside the gene matches: 12. The CDR3 extends over 18 amino acids. Germline-derived CDR1 and CDR2 are SGHRS and YFSETQ. CDR3 in DNA: TGCGCCAGCAGCCTCTCGCCGGGACTATCAGCGAACACCGGGGAGCTGTTTTTT. As protein: CASSLSPGLSANTGELFF.

The chain has TRBV30 and TRBJ1-2, with D tentatively TRBD1 (5 bases). Trimming cost V 0 bases and J 8 bases, with 16 bases left between them. The CDR3 is 14 amino acids. In germline, CDR1 is GTSNPN, CDR2 SVGIG (reference sequence). The CDR3 reads CAWSVGGSSKGYTF. Written as DNA, the CDR3 is TGTGCCTGGAGTGTGGGGGGGTCGAGTAAGGGCTACACCTTC.

In its sample, this clone was seen a few times. This chain uses TRBV10-3 with TRBJ1-1; weak D call: TRBD1 (5 bases). The CDR3 runs 14 residues. Germline CDR1 ENHRY, CDR2 SYGVKD. V shed 4 bases and J shed 4 bases, with 13 bases lying between them. The DNA of the CDR3 is TGTGCCATCAGTGTCGGGGGAAGTAGCACTGAAGCTTTCTTT. Amino acid sequence: CAISVGGSSTEAFF.

This clone was counted between two and nine times. CDR3 bases: TGTGCCAGCAGCCTGGGACAGGGTACCGGGGAGCTGTTTTTT. Amino acid sequence: CASSLGQGTGELFF. The rearrangement uses TRBV5-5 and TRBJ2-2, with TRBD1 matching 9 bases. This CDR3 contains 14 residues. V trimming: 4 bases; J trimming: 5 bases; junction bases outside the gene matches: 3. CDR1 is SGHKS, CDR2 YYEKEE, per germline (reference sequence).

The chain couples TRBV19 to TRBJ2-2; D is uncertain. The CDR3 has 15 amino acids. Trimming removed 4 bases from V and 6 bases from J, with 15 bases in between. CDR1 is LNHDA, CDR2 SQIVND, per germline (reference sequence). The chain's CDR3 is CASSRLQNSAGELFF. Here the CDR3 DNA reads TGTGCCAGTAGTAGGCTACAGAATTCGGCCGGGGAGCTGTTTTTT.

This clone was counted once. The V call is TRBV5-6, the J call TRBJ2-2, with 7 bases aligning to TRBD2. Germline V gene sequence: CDR1 SGHDT, CDR2 YYEEEE. Trimming at V came to 2 bases and at J to 5 bases, leaving 6 bases not matched to a gene. The CDR3 is made up of 15 amino acids. The CDR3 loop reads CASSFWGGLTGELFF. The DNA of the CDR3 is TGTGCCAGCAGCTTTTGGGGGGGATTAACCGGGGAGCTGTTTTTT.

V is TRBV9 and J is TRBJ1-5, with D possibly being TRBD1 (5 bases). The CDR3 totals 14 residues. Trimming shortened V by 4 bases and J by 5 bases, and 13 bases separated the two germline ends. Per germline, CDR1 SGDLS and CDR2 YYNGEE. As DNA, the CDR3 is TGTGCCAGCAGCCCCGACGGGGGAGATCAGCCCCAGCATTTT. Encoded protein: CASSPDGGDQPQHF.

The chain is built from TRBV28 and TRBJ1-2; possible D gene TRBD1, 5 bases. Trimming cost V 1 base and J 0 bases, with 18 bases left between them. This CDR3 spans 18 amino acids. Germline V lookup: CDR1 MDHEN, CDR2 SYDVKM. As DNA, the CDR3 is TGTGCCAGCAGTTTATCTATTAGGACCGGCAGGGCTAACTATGGCTACACCTTC. This encodes CASSLSIRTGRANYGYTF.